This passage covers 2 T cell receptor beta chains from one sample sequenced in a study of human T cells and chemical hapten exposure. The time point here: patch test 1, 2 weeks after DPC sensitization. Specified treatment: therapeutic diphenylcyclopropenone sensitization with weekly scalp DPC. Each CDR3 protein is one row after TCRdb ran MiXCR on the RACE reads. Among tens of thousands of distinct CDR3 sequences listed, about a tenth were seen once. Sequenced here: whole blood, sampled in connection with sensitization to the hapten diphenylcyclopropenone (DPC). The origin of the receptors is a woman aged 50 to 60 with alopecia areata. Some clones in this sample may be carry-over from other donors' samples.

This clonotype has more than one count but fewer than ten. The chain couples TRBV29-1 to TRBJ2-3; D not certain. The CDR3 runs 10 residues. Germline-derived CDR1 and CDR2 are SQVTM and ANQGSEA. V dropped 5 bases and J dropped 8 bases, with 8 bases sitting between them. The CDR3 region is CSVMSGTQYF. Here the CDR3 DNA reads TGCAGCGTTATGTCGGGTACGCAGTATTTT.

In this sample, this clonotype turned up many times. This chain links TRBV20-1 with TRBJ2-7, with a possible D match to TRBD2 (6 bases). This CDR3 region has 14 residues. Germline values: CDR1 DFQATT, CDR2 SNEGSKA (reference sequence). V was shortened by 2 bases and J by 2 bases, with 13 bases between the two germline ends. The CDR3 here is CSARNPVAAYEQYF. The CDR3, as DNA: TGCAGTGCTAGAAACCCAGTAGCGGCCTACGAGCAGTACTTC.